These 23 T cell receptor beta chains share one sample of origin, sequenced in a study of blood T cell repertoires in COVID-19. The data were produced by immunoSEQ multiplex PCR, yet TCRdb's version contains in-frame clones alone and is incomplete. The repertoire holds some 130,000 clones, with more than 60% as singletons. The sample taken for sequencing was peripheral blood. These receptors were obtained from a woman in her 70s with acute or convalescent COVID-19.

Remarks on this clone: Being one base from a much bigger clone, this may be a read error. The chain is built from TRBV10-1 and TRBJ2-3; TRBD2 matches at 9 bases. Germline CDR1 WNHNN, CDR2 SYGVQD (reference sequence). The CDR3 consists of 13 residues. CDR3 coding DNA: TGCGCCAGCTGTGACGGCGGGAGGGCCGCGCAGTATTTT. Protein: CASCDGGRAAQYF.

V gene TRBV7-8 combines with J gene TRBJ2-3; 11 bases fit TRBD2. CDR1 and CDR2 from the germline V gene are SGHVS and FQNEAQ. Trimming took 3 bases from V and 5 from J; bases not matched to a gene: 7. The CDR3 extends over 16 amino acids. The CDR3 sequence: CASSFKLAGVIDTQYF. The CDR3 coding sequence is TGTGCCAGCAGCTTTAAACTAGCGGGAGTAATAGATACGCAGTATTTT.

The chain employs TRBV10-3 and TRBJ1-2, with a possible D match to TRBD1 (5 bases). There are 15 residues in the CDR3. V was clipped by 0 bases and J by 10 bases, with 18 bases between them. Germline CDR1 is ENHRY and CDR2 is SYGVKD. The CDR3 region is CAISESVGRGRAYTF. The CDR3 nucleotides read TGTGCCATCAGTGAGTCGGTGGGGCGGGGAAGGGCCTACACCTTC.

The J gene is TRBJ2-7, the V gene TRBV11-2, with 8 bases aligning to TRBD2. The CDR3 is 14 residues long. The germline V gene encodes CDR1 SGHAT and CDR2 FQNNGV. V gave up 3 bases and J gave up 4 bases; unmatched junction bases: 5. The CDR3, as DNA: TGTGCCAGCAGCTTTACCGGGACTAGGTACGAGCAGTACTTC. Its translation: CASSFTGTRYEQYF.

In this sample, this clone turned up a few times. The V call is TRBV5-5, the J call TRBJ2-3; 10 nucleotides match TRBD1. CDR1 SGHKS and CDR2 YYEKEE come from the germline V gene (reference sequence). With 5 bases clipped from V and 1 base from J, the junction kept 4 bases outside the gene matches. The CDR3 loop spans 15 amino acids. The DNA for the CDR3 is TGTGCCAGCAGGTCCGGGACAGGGGGCACAGATACGCAGTATTTT. Translating gives CASRSGTGGTDTQYF. Supplemented by reference TRBV5-5 and TRBJ2-3, the full variable domain reads DAGVTQSPTHLIKTRGQQVTLRCSPISGHKSVSWYQQVLGQGPQFIFQYYEKEERGRGNFPDRFSARQFPNYSSELNVNALLLGDSALYLCASRSGTGGTDTQYFGPGTRLTVL.

This chain links TRBV6-5 with TRBJ2-2; perhaps TRBD1 as D (6 bases). V was pared by 6 bases and J by 1 base, with 12 bases between. The CDR3 is made up of 15 amino acids. CDR1 and CDR2 from the germline V gene are MNHEY and SVGAGI. In DNA form, the CDR3 reads TGTGCCAGCAGGGCAAACAGGGTGAACACCGGGGAGCTGTTTTTT. As protein: CASRANRVNTGELFF.

The rearrangement links TRBV7-2 to TRBJ1-6; 8 bases agree with TRBD1. Losses at the gene ends were 7 bases for V and 0 bases for J; bases not matched to a gene: 8. CDR3 size: 17 residues. Germline values: CDR1 SGHTA, CDR2 FQGNSA. CDR3 residues: CASKYRTGSSYNSPLHF. CDR3 DNA sequence: TGTGCCAGCAAATACCGGACAGGGAGCTCCTATAATTCACCCCTCCACTTT.

The rearrangement uses TRBV28 and TRBJ1-3; possibly TRBD1 for D (6 bases). The CDR3 loop spans 18 amino acids. The germline CDR1 and CDR2 sequences are MDHEN and SYDVKM. With 3 bases removed from V and 0 bases from J, the gap between germline ends came to 18 bases. CDR3 amino acids: CASSLGGRGRGSGNTIYF. DNA for the CDR3: TGTGCCAGCAGTTTGGGGGGGCGTGGACGGGGCTCTGGAAACACCATATATTTT.

The V call is TRBV14, the J call TRBJ2-2; 8 nucleotides line up with TRBD2. The CDR3 has 18 residues. V shed 1 base, J shed 4 bases, and the junction held 11 bases outside the gene matches. CDR1 SGHDN and CDR2 FVKESK come from the germline V gene. The CDR3 protein is CASSQVAGSGIFTGELFF. DNA for the CDR3: TGTGCCAGCAGCCAAGTTGCGGGTAGCGGGATATTCACCGGGGAGCTGTTTTTT.

This clone came up a few times. At one end, the junction sequence differs from germline, possibly due to a read error. The chain couples TRBV5-1 to TRBJ2-5; D is perhaps TRBD2 (7 bases). CDR1 is SGHRS and CDR2 is YFSETQ in the germline V gene. The CDR3 runs to 16 residues. This CDR3 reads CASSLGRGAPQGTQYF. DNA of the CDR3: TGCGCCAGCAGCTTGGGACGGGGGGCCCCTCAAGGGACCCAGTACTTC.

The gene calls are TRBV5-1 and TRBJ1-4; the match to TRBD1 covers 9 bases. Trimming removed 4 bases from V and 4 bases from J; junction bases left unmatched: 11. The germline gives CDR1 SGHRS, CDR2 YFSETQ. There are 17 residues in the CDR3. The CDR3 here is CASSAQGAPSNNEKLFF. CDR3 sequence (DNA): TGCGCCAGCAGCGCACAGGGGGCCCCGTCAAATAATGAAAAACTGTTTTTT.

The chain combines TRBV4-3 with TRBJ1-1, with unresolved D. Germline loops: CDR1 LGHNA, CDR2 YSLEER. The CDR3 spans 16 residues. V was cut by 0 bases and J by 3 bases, with 14 bases left in between. The CDR3 bases are TGCGCCAGCAGCCAAGAAGTTACGGGGTTCTACACTGAAGCTTTCTTT. Translating it yields CASSQEVTGFYTEAFF.

The rearrangement uses TRBV19 and TRBJ2-3; 9 bases align to TRBD1. The V gene end was trimmed by 8 bases and the J gene end by 3 bases; junction bases not matched to a gene: 6. CDR3 length equals 14 residues. Germline V CDR1 and CDR2: LNHDA, SQIVND (reference sequence). The CDR3 loop reads CASDPGQGTDTQYF. The CDR3 DNA follows: TGTGCCAGTGATCCGGGACAGGGAACAGATACGCAGTATTTT.

The chain combines TRBV30 with TRBJ2-3; 11 bases are a match to TRBD1. In germline, CDR1 is GTSNPN, CDR2 SVGIG (reference sequence). The CDR3 runs to 16 residues. The V gene end was trimmed by 5 bases and the J gene end by 2 bases; junction bases not matched to a gene: 9. The CDR3 bases are TGTGCCTGGTGTGGGGGGGACAGGGGGTTCACAGATACGCAGTATTTT. Residues: CAWCGGDRGFTDTQYF.

The chain uses TRBV21-1 and TRBJ1-4. TRBV21-1 is termed a pseudogene. This CDR3 has 14 amino acids. CDR3 sequence reads: CAPTGFPTNEKLFF. CDR3 DNA: TGTGCCCCCACGGGGTTTCCAACTAATGAAAAACTGTTTTTT.

The sample holds a few counts of this clone. The V and J genes are TRBV24-1 and TRBJ1-4; 7 bases agree with TRBD1. Germline CDR1 and CDR2: KGHDR and SFDVKD. This CDR3 spans 12 amino acids. Trimming took 4 bases from V and 13 from J; bases not matched to a gene: 5. In nucleotides, the CDR3 is TGTGCCACCAGTGACACTCAGGGGGGACTGTTTTTT. Its translation is CATSDTQGGLFF.

V gene TRBV6-5 combines with J gene TRBJ2-3, with TRBD2 matching over 9 bases. The V and J ends lost 6 bases and 1 base, in that order; junction bases with no gene match: 5. The length of the CDR3 is 15 residues. Germline V lookup: CDR1 MNHEY, CDR2 SVGAGI. CDR3 sequence reads: CASRGVAGGTDTQYF. CDR3 nucleotide sequence: TGTGCCAGCAGAGGGGTAGCGGGAGGCACAGATACGCAGTATTTT.

The CDR3 here is CASSQMVGGIGELFF. DNA for the CDR3: TGTGCCAGCAGCCAAATGGTTGGGGGGATCGGGGAGCTGTTTTTT. The chain employs TRBV7-2 and TRBJ2-2; D possibly corresponds to TRBD2 (6 bases). Trimming removed 5 bases at V and 7 bases at J, with 17 bases between. The CDR3 is made up of 15 amino acids. Per germline, CDR1 SGHTA and CDR2 FQGNSA.

This clone was recorded once. The gene calls are TRBV12-3 or TRBV12-4 and TRBJ2-7; weak D call: TRBD1 (6 bases). This CDR3 contains 12 residues. With 3 bases removed from V and 6 bases from J, the gap between germline ends came to 9 bases. In nucleotides, the CDR3 is TGTGCCAGCAGTTTGACAGGATTCGAGCAGTACTTC. Translating it yields CASSLTGFEQYF.

The rearrangement links TRBV20-1 to TRBJ1-1; D may be TRBD1 (6 bases). From germline, CDR1 is DFQATT and CDR2 SNEGSKA (reference sequence). The CDR3 has 10 amino acids. The V end lost 6 bases, the J end lost 7 bases, and 9 bases lay between the germline ends. The CDR3 sequence: CSAGDIEAFF. The CDR3 DNA is TGCAGTGCGGGGGACATTGAAGCTTTCTTT.

The chain combines TRBV7-8 with TRBJ2-6, with D perhaps TRBD1 (6 bases). Trimming took 5 bases from V and 0 from J, leaving 8 bases between them. Looked up from germline, CDR1 is SGHVS and CDR2 is FQNEAQ. The CDR3 consists of 15 residues. The CDR3 DNA is TGTGCCAGCAGCATGACAGGCTCTGGGGCCAACGTCCTGACTTTC. This encodes CASSMTGSGANVLTF.

The rearrangement links TRBV27 to TRBJ1-2, with TRBD1 matching 7 bases. V shed 6 bases, J shed 7 bases, and the junction held 8 bases outside the gene matches. Germline values: CDR1 MNHEY, CDR2 SMNVEV (reference sequence). CDR3 length: 13 residues. This CDR3 reads CASRQGQGGGYTF. CDR3 coding DNA: TGTGCCAGCAGACAGGGGCAGGGGGGTGGCTACACCTTC.

The chain has TRBV5-5 and TRBJ1-6, with D unclear. The CDR3 covers 17 residues. CDR1 and CDR2 (germline): SGHKS, YYEKEE (reference sequence). The V gene lost 2 bases and the J gene lost 7 bases, with 19 bases spanning the gap. CDR3 in amino acids: CASSLSSLGTWNSPLHF. The DNA for the CDR3 is TGTGCCAGCAGCTTATCCTCTCTGGGCACATGGAATTCACCCCTCCACTTT.